This TCR beta chain was captured in a study of siplizumab effects on memory and regulatory T cells. Trimming took off 6 bases at V and 2 bases at J, with 13 bases between the two ends. This CDR3 contains 14 residues. The germline gives CDR1 MNHEY, CDR2 SVGAGI. Here immunoSEQ multiplex PCR was the method, and the copy in TCRdb shows in-frame clones only, minus some. The sample includes over 70,000 clones, about 87% of them seen just once. The sequenced sample was CD4+ T cells sorted from blood. This rearrangement joins TRBV6-5 to TRBJ1-2; D gene unclear. The sequence was obtained from a human donor in good health. The CDR3 DNA sequence: TGTGCCAGCAGCCTAGACCCTGGGAACTATGGCTACACCTTC. It is translated as CASSLDPGNYGYTF.